Shown below are 13 T cell receptor beta chains from a single sample sequenced in a study of blood T cell repertoires in COVID-19 (dated by TCRdb to about 2020). Library generation was performed with the immunoSEQ multiplex PCR assay. TCRdb holds this immuneACCESS table with in-frame rearrangements only. Some clones are missing; in checked studies, unresolved V genes explain under half, and the rest has no known cause. The sample table records some 66,000 clones; approximately 90% of these occur just once. In total, the top ten clones hold around 1.2% of the sample. Specimen: peripheral blood. These receptors all come from a woman aged 60-70 years with acute or convalescent COVID-19.

J is TRBJ1-1 and V is TRBV6-5; the D gene is possibly TRBD1 (5 bases). The CDR3 length is 11 residues. Trimming removed 8 bases from V and 4 bases from J, with 8 bases in between. Germline assignment: CDR1 MNHEY and CDR2 SVGAGI. CDR3 region: CASCQGTEAFF. CDR3 nucleotides: TGTGCCAGCTGTCAGGGCACTGAAGCTTTCTTT.

The chain carries TRBV7-6 and TRBJ2-3, with D unresolved. CDR1 is SGHVS, CDR2 FNYEAQ, per germline. Trimming shortened V by 8 bases and J by 6 bases, and 6 bases separated the two germline ends. The CDR3 is 10 amino acids. The CDR3 DNA reads TGTGCCAGCGGCAGGGATACGCAGTATTTT. It yields the protein CASGRDTQYF.

V gene TRBV18 combines with J gene TRBJ2-3; 9 positions agree with TRBD1. The CDR3 consists of 15 residues. After removal of 3 bases from V and 4 bases from J, the junction contained 5 bases not matched to a gene. Germline V lookup: CDR1 KGHSH, CDR2 LQKENI. The chain's CDR3 is CASSPGGQGADTQYF. The CDR3, as DNA: TGTGCCAGCTCACCGGGGGGACAGGGTGCAGATACGCAGTATTTT.

V usage is TRBV5-1 and J usage is TRBJ2-5; a weak D match, TRBD2 (6 bases). CDR3 length: 14 amino acids. V lost 0 bases to trimming and J lost 5 bases, with 11 bases between them. The germline V gene encodes CDR1 SGHRS and CDR2 YFSETQ. Here the CDR3 reads CASSLGAGSETQYF. As DNA, the CDR3 is TGCGCCAGCAGCTTGGGTGCGGGGAGCGAGACCCAGTACTTC.

The chain employs TRBV5-1 and TRBJ1-2, with 8 bases matching TRBD1. V lost 7 bases to trimming and J lost 5 bases; unmatched junction nucleotides: 10. CDR1 SGHRS and CDR2 YFSETQ come from the germline V gene. This CDR3 comprises 14 residues. This chain's CDR3 is CASGNRGIEYGYTF. The CDR3 region has the DNA TGCGCCAGCGGGAACAGGGGGATAGAGTATGGCTACACCTTC.

The chain has TRBV6-1 and TRBJ2-7; tentative D call: TRBD1 (6 bases). Germline V gives CDR1 MNHNS, CDR2 SASEGT. V lost 3 bases and J 5 bases, leaving 14 bases between the germline ends. The CDR3 consists of 14 residues. CDR3 DNA: TGTGCCAGCAGTGATTATGGGAAGGGGGACGAGCAGTACGTC. Protein product: CASSDYGKGDEQYV.

The rearrangement joins TRBV4-1 to TRBJ1-6; D is unresolved. CDR1 and CDR2 from the germline V gene are MGHRA and YSYEKL. Trimming cost V 3 bases and J 4 bases, with 13 bases left between them. The CDR3 covers 16 residues. CDR3 DNA: TGCGCCAGCAGCCAGGGCGACGGAAGATATAATTCACCCCTCCACTTT. Translation: CASSQGDGRYNSPLHF.

This clone showed up just once. The CDR3 region is CSASPPTGDMLGELFF. DNA for the CDR3: TGCAGTGCTAGTCCTCCGACAGGGGATATGTTGGGGGAGCTGTTTTTT. The chain carries TRBV20-1 and TRBJ2-2; TRBD1 matches 8 bases. This CDR3 spans 16 amino acids. J gave up 8 bases and V 3 bases, and 14 bases lay outside the gene matches. CDR1 and CDR2 from the germline V gene are DFQATT and SNEGSKA (reference sequence).

The chain is built from TRBV20-1 and TRBJ2-5; D call uncertain. Germline V gene data show CDR1 as DFQATT and CDR2 as SNEGSKA (reference sequence). Trimming left V 6 bases short and J 4 bases short, with 9 bases between. The CDR3 has 11 amino acids. The CDR3 sequence is CSAPVGETQYF. The CDR3 coding sequence is TGCAGTGCCCCCGTCGGAGAGACCCAGTACTTC.

This chain links TRBV29-1 with TRBJ2-7; D perhaps matches TRBD2 (6 bases). V lost 6 bases and J 5 bases, leaving 11 bases between the germline ends. Germline CDR1 and CDR2: SQVTM and ANQGSEA. The CDR3 is 11 residues long. The CDR3 nucleotides are TGCAGCGTCATGACGGGGGACGAGCAGTACGTC. Translated: CSVMTGDEQYV.

A note on this clone: The identical CDR3 is also encoded by other nucleotide sequences in the sample. V and J are TRBV6-2 or TRBV6-3 and TRBJ1-2; D not resolved. V was trimmed by 5 bases and J by 8 bases, leaving 9 bases between them. Germline loops: CDR1 MNHEY, CDR2 SVGEGT. This CDR3 comprises 11 residues. The CDR3 bases are TGTGCCAGCAGTGCGACTTTCGGCTACACCTTC. Its translation is CASSATFGYTF.

The chain joins TRBV3-1 (or the pseudogene TRBV3-2) to TRBJ1-6, with D unresolved. The germline V gene encodes CDR1 LGHDT and CDR2 YNNKEL (reference sequence). Trimming stripped 1 base from V and 6 bases from J, with 7 bases between. The CDR3 consists of 14 residues. The CDR3 spells CASSQVEGNSPLHF. As DNA, the CDR3 is TGTGCCAGCAGCCAAGTTGAGGGTAATTCACCCCTCCACTTT.

The chain employs TRBV19 and TRBJ1-6, with TRBD1 as a possible D gene (5 bases). Germline V gives CDR1 LNHDA, CDR2 SQIVND (reference sequence). This CDR3 is built from 15 residues. V was pared by 6 bases and J by 5 bases, with 14 bases between. DNA for the CDR3: TGTGCCAGTAGAGCTCGGGGGGTGCATAATTCACCCCTCCACTTT. It specifies CASRARGVHNSPLHF.